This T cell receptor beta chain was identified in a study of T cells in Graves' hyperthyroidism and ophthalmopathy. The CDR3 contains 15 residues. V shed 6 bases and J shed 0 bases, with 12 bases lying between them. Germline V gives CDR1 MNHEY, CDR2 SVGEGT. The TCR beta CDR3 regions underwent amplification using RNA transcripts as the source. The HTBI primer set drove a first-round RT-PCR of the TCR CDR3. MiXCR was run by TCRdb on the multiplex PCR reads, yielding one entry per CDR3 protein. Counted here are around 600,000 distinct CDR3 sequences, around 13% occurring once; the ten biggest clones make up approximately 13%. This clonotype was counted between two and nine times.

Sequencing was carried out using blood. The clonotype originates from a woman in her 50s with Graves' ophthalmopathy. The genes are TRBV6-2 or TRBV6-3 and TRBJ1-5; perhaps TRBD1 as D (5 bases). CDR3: CASRMGPNSNQPQHF. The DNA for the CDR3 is TGTGCCAGCAGAATGGGACCCAATAGCAATCAGCCCCAGCATTTT.